This TCR beta chain was captured in a study of PD-1 blockade in classical Hodgkin lymphoma. Regarding the study as a whole: The drivers behind the repertoire differences, possibly disease activity or prior therapy, remain undefined. Complete responders' diversity at baseline resembled that of newly diagnosed patients. It was reported that newly diagnosed patients had less baseline TCR diversity than healthy donors.

Between the trimmed V and J ends, which lost 2 bases and 15 bases, there was a span of 20 bases. The CDR3 contains 14 residues. Per germline, CDR1 SGHTA and CDR2 FQGNSA. Profiling relied on immunoSEQ multiplex PCR, and the TCRdb table lists in-frame clones only, not all of them. The table shows roughly 32,000 clones, with 80% to 95% occurring only once. For this clone: Antigen specificity is unknown.

Time point specified: cycle 4 day 1 (C4D1), after less than seven weeks of nivolumab. All patients relapsed after autologous stem cell transplantation, and brentuximab vedotin exposure varied. From thawed PBMCs, CD4+ T cells were purified using magnetic negative selection. Progressive disease, partial response or complete response was each patient's best response. The chain employs TRBV7-2 and TRBJ2-1; no reliable D call. This TCR was sampled from a human donor with classical Hodgkin lymphoma. Here the sequenced sample was CD4+ T cells from blood, taken before the fourth cycle of nivolumab. This chain's CDR3 is CASSLFPSVGWWFF. The CDR3 region has the DNA TGTGCCAGCAGCTTATTTCCCTCAGTCGGGTGGTGGTTCTTC.